The present TCR beta chain was sequenced within a study of blood T cell repertoires in COVID-19. Overall study context: From the United States, Italy and Spain came samples of acute and convalescent COVID-19. T cells, B-cell-depleted T cells, or PBMCs provided the cDNA or gDNA that served as material.

In the source study's methods: Reference gene primer amplification in the assay estimated nucleated cell counts. Assay used: immunoSEQ multiplex PCR; TCRdb lists only in-frame clones, some missing. The V and J calls and clone size are taken from that table; D and trimming were inferred from the DNA. The sample includes about 170,000 clones, approximately 85% of them seen just once. Trimming removed 8 bases at V and 1 base at J, with 11 bases between. Germline CDR1 and CDR2: LGHNA and YSLEER. This CDR3 spans 13 amino acids. The specimen sequenced was peripheral blood. This receptor was obtained from a man in his fifties or sixties who had recovered from COVID-19. The genes are TRBV4-3 and TRBJ1-1; weak D call: TRBD1 (5 bases). This CDR3 is CASRPTANTEAFF. The CDR3 DNA follows: TGCGCCAGCCGCCCGACAGCGAACACTGAAGCTTTCTTT.